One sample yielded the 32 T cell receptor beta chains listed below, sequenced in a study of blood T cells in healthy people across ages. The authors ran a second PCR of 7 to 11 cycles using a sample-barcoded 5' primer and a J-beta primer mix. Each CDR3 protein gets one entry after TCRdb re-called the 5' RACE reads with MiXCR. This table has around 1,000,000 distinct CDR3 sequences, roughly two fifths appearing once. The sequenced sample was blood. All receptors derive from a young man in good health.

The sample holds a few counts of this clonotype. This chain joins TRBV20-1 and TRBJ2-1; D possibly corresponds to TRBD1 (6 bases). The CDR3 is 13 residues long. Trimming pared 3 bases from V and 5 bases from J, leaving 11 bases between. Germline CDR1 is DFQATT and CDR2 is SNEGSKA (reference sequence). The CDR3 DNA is TGCAGTGCTAGCCGGGACACCCACAATGAGCAGTTCTTC. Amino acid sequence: CSASRDTHNEQFF.

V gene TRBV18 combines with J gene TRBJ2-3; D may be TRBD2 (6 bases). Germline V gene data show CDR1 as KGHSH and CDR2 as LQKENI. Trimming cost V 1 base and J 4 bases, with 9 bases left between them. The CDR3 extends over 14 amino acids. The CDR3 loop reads CASSPRREADTQYF. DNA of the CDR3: TGTGCCAGCTCACCACGCAGGGAGGCAGATACGCAGTATTTT.

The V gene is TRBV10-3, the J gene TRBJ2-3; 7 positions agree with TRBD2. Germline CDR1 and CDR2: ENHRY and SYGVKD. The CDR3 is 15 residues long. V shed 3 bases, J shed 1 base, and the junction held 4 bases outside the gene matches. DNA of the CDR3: TGTGCCATCAGTGACCGGGGAGGGGGCACAGATACGCAGTATTTT. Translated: CAISDRGGGTDTQYF.

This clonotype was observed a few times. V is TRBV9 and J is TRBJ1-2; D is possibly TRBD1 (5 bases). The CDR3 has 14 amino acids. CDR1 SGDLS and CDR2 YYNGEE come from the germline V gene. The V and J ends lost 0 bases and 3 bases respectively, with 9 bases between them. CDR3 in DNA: TGTGCCAGCAGCGTAGTTCCGGGGGACTATGGCTACACCTTC. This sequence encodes CASSVVPGDYGYTF.

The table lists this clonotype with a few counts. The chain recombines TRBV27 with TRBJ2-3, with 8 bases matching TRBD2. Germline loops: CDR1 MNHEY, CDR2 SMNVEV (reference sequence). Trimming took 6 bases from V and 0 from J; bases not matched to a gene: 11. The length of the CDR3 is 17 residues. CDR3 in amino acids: CASSLFAVAGSTDTQYF. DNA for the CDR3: TGTGCCAGCAGCCTCTTTGCGGTAGCGGGGAGCACAGATACGCAGTATTTT.

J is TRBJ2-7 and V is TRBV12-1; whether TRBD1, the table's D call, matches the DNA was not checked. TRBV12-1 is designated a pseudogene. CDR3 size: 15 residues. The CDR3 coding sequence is TGTGCCAGCAGCGAAGAAACAGGGTCCCCCTACGAGCAGTACTTC. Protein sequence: CASSEETGSPYEQYF.

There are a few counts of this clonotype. CDR3 loop: CSASRRQGRETDTQYF. In nucleotides, the CDR3 is TGCAGTGCTAGCCGAAGACAGGGGAGGGAAACAGATACGCAGTATTTT. The chain couples TRBV20-1 to TRBJ2-3; D possibly corresponds to TRBD1 (8 bases). The CDR3 length is 16 residues. V lost 3 bases, J lost 3 bases, and 19 bases lay in between. The germline V gene encodes CDR1 DFQATT and CDR2 SNEGSKA (reference sequence).

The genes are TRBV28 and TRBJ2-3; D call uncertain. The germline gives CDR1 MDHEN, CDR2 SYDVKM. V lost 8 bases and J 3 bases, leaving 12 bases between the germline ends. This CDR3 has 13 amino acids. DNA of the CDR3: TGTGCCAGCCTCGGGCCAAGAACAGATACGCAGTATTTT. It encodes CASLGPRTDTQYF.

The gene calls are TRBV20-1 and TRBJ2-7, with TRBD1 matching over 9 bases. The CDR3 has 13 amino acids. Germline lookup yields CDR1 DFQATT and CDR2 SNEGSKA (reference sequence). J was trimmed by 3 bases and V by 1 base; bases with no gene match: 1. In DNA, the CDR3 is TGCAGTGCTAGAGGGGGACAGGGCTACGAGCAGTACTTC. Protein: CSARGGQGYEQYF.

The CDR3 sequence: CASSQGANNEQFF. In DNA, the CDR3 is TGTGCCAGCAGCCAAGGGGCTAACAATGAGCAGTTCTTC. The chain carries TRBV3-1 and TRBJ2-1; no definite D call. The V gene's germline CDR1 is LGHDT and CDR2 YNNKEL (reference sequence). The CDR3 extends over 13 amino acids. Trimming pared 1 base from V and 5 bases from J, leaving 6 bases between.

Written as DNA, the CDR3 is TGTGCCAGCAGCCAATCAAGCTCTGGGGCCAACGTCCTGACTTTC. It specifies CASSQSSSGANVLTF. The chain couples TRBV14 to TRBJ2-6, with no clear D. V was trimmed by 2 bases and J by 0 bases, leaving 5 bases between them. Germline CDR1 and CDR2: SGHDN and FVKESK. The CDR3 covers 15 residues.

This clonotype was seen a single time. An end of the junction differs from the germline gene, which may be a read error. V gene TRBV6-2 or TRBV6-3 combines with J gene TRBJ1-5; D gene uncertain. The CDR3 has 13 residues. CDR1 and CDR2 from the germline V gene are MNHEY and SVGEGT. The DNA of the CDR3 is TGTGCCAGCAGTACAGATGGCAATCAGCCCCGGCATTTT. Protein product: CASSTDGNQPRHF.

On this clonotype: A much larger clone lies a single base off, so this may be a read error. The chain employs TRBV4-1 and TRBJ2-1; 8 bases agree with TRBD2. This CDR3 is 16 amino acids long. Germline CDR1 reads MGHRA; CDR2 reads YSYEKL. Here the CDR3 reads CASSPQTSGGYNERFF. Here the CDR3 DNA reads TGCGCCAGCAGTCCTCAAACTAGCGGCGGCTACAATGAGCGGTTCTTC.

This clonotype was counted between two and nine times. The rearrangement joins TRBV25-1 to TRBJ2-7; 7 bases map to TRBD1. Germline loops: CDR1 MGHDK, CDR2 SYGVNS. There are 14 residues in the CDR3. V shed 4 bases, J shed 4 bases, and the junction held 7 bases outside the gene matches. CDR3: CASSGDRRFYEQYF. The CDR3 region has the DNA TGTGCCAGCAGTGGGGACAGAAGATTTTACGAGCAGTACTTC.

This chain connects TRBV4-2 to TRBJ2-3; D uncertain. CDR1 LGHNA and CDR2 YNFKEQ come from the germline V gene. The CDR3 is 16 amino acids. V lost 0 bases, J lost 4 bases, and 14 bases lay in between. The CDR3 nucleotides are TGTGCCAGCAGCCAAGATTGGCCGAGTGGGGCAGATACGCAGTATTTT. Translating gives CASSQDWPSGADTQYF.

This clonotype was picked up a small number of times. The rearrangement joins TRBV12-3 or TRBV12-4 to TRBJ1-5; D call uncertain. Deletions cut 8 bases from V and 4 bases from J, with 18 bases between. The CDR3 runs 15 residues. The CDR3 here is CASGSLTVGNQPQHF. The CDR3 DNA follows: TGTGCCAGCGGATCGCTCACGGTGGGGAATCAGCCCCAGCATTTT.

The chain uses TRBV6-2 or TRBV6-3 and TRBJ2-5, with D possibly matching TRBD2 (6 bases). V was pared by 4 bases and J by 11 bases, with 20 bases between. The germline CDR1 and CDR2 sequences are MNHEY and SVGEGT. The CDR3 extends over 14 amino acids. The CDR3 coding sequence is TGTGCCAGCAGTTCCCCGGGGGTAGCGGCTGAGCAGTACTTC. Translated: CASSSPGVAAEQYF.

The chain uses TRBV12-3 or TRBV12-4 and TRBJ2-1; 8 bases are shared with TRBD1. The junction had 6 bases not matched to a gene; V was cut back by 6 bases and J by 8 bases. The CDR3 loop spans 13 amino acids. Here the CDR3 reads CASRRTGRDEQFF. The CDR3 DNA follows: TGTGCCAGCAGAAGGACAGGGCGAGATGAGCAGTTCTTC.

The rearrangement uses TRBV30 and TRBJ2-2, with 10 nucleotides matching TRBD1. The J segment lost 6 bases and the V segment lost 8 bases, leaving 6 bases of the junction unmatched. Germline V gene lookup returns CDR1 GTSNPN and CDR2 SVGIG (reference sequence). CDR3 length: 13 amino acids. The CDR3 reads CASDRGLAGELFF. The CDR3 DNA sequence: TGTGCCAGTGACAGGGGGCTAGCCGGGGAGCTGTTTTTT. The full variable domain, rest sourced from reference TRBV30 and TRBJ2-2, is SQTIHQWPATLVQPVGSPLSLECTVEGTSNPNLYWYRQAAGRGLQLLFYSVGIGQISSEVPQNLSASRPQDRQFILSSKKLLLSDSGFYLCASDRGLAGELFFGEGSRLTVL.

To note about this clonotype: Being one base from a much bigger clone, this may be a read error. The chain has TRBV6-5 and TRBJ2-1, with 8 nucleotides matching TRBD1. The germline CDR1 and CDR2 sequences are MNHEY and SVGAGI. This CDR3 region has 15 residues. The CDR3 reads CVSSYSRDRYNEQFF. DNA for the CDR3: TGTGTCAGCAGTTACTCGAGGGACAGGTACAATGAGCAGTTCTTC.

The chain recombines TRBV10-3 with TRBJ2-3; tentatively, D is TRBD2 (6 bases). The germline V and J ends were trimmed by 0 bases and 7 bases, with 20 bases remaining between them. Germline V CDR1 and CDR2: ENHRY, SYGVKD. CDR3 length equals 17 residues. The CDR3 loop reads CAISESGPGREANTQYF. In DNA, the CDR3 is TGTGCCATCAGTGAGTCGGGTCCGGGCAGGGAGGCGAATACGCAGTATTTT.

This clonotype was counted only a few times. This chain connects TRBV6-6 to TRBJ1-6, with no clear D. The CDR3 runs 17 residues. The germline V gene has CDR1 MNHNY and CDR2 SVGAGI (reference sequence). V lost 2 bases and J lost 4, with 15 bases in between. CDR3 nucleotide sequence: TGTGCCAGCAGTTACGGGGTCGGTCAGAGTTATAATTCACCCCTCCACTTT. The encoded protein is CASSYGVGQSYNSPLHF.

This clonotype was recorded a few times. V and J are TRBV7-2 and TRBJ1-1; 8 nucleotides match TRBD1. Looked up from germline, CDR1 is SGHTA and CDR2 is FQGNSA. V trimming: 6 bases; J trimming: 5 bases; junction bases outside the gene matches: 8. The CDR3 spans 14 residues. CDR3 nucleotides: TGTGCCAGCAGGTCTCCGACAGGGGAGACTGAAGCTTTCTTT. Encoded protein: CASRSPTGETEAFF.

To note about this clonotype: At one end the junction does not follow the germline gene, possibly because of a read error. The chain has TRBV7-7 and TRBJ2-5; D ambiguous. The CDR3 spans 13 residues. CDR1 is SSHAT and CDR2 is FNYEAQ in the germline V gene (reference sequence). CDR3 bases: TGTGCTAGCAGCTTAATGACGGAAGAGACCCAGTACTTC. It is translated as CASSLMTEETQYF.

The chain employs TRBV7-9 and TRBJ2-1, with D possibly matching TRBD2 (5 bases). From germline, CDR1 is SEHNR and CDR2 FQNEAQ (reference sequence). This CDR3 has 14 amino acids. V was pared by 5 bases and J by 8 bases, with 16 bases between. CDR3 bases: TGTGCCAGCAGCCTGGTGTGGACGGAGGATGAGCAGTTCTTC. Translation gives CASSLVWTEDEQFF. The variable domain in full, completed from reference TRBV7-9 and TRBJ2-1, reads DTGVSQNPRHKITKRGQNVTFRCDPISEHNRLYWYRQTLGQGPEFLTYFQNEAQLEKSRLLSDRFSAERPKGSFSTLEIQRTEQGDSAMYLCASSLVWTEDEQFFGPGTRLTVL.

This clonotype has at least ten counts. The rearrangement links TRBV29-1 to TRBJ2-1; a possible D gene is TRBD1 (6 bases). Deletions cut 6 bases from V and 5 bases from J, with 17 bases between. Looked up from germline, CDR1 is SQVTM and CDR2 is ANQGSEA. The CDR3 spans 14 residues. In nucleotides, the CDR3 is TGCAGCGTCCTAGAGGCAGGGGTTGACAATGAGCAGTTCTTC. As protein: CSVLEAGVDNEQFF.

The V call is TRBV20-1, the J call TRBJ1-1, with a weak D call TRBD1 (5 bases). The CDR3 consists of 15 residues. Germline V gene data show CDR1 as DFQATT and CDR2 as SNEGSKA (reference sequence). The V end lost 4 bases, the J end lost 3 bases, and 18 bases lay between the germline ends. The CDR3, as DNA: TGCAGTGCTACCTCCCAAGGAAGGGACCACACTGAAGCTTTCTTT. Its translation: CSATSQGRDHTEAFF.

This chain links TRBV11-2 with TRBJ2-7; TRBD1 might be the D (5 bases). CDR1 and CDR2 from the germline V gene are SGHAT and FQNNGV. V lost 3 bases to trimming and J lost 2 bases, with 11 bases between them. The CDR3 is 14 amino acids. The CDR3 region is CASSFPGFPYEQYF. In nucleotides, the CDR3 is TGTGCCAGCAGCTTTCCAGGGTTTCCCTACGAGCAGTACTTC.

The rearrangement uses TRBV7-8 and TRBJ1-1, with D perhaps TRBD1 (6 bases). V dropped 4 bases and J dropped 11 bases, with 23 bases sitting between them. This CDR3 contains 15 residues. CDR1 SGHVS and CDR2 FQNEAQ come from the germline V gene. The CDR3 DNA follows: TGTGCCAGCAGCTCCACATCCTCACAGGGACTTGCTGCTTTCTTT. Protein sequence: CASSSTSSQGLAAFF. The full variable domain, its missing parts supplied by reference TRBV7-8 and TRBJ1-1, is GAGVSQSPRYKVAKRGQDVALRCDPISGHVSLFWYQQALGQGPEFLTYFQNEAQLDKSGLPSDRFFAERPEGSVSTLKIQRTQQEDSAVYLCASSSTSSQGLAAFFGQGTRLTVV.

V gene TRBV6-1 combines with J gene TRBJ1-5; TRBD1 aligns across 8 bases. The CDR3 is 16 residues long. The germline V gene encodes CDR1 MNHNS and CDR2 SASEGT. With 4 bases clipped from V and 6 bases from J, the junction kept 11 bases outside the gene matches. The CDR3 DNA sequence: TGTGCCAGCAGTGCGCCTAGGACAGGGAGGCCTCAGCCCCAGCATTTT. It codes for CASSAPRTGRPQPQHF.

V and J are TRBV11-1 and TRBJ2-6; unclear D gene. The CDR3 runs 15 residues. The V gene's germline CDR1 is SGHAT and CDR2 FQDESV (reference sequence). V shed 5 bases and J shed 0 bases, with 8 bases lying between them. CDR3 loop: CASSTQGSGANVLTF. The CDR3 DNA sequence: TGTGCCAGCAGCACACAAGGCTCTGGGGCCAACGTCCTGACTTTC.

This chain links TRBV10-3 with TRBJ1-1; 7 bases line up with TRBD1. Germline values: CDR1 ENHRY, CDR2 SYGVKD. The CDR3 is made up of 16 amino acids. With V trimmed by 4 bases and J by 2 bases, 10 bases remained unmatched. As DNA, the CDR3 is TGTGCCATCAGTGCTGCCAGGGGGAGACCTAACACTGAAGCTTTCTTT. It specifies CAISAARGRPNTEAFF.